A single T cell receptor (beta chain) is shown here with its context. The antigen remains unidentified. A multiplex PCR was run with 60 Vbeta primers and 13 Jbeta primers. Sequencing used immunoSEQ multiplex PCR; TCRdb keeps in-frame clones, though not all of them. This sample has around 280,000 clones, with 85% to 90% found just once. This CDR3 region has 16 residues. Trimming shortened V by 6 bases and J by 2 bases, and 17 bases separated the two germline ends. CDR1 is MDHEN, CDR2 SYDVKM, per germline. The sample belongs to a study of cytomegalovirus exposure and HLA in healthy donors. Study results and limitations: In a later analysis, donors in an Asian-associated ancestry cluster reportedly had fewer N-insertions in productive TCRs than the cohort mean. Several of the most significant clusters were apparently associated with common viral pathogens in a later analysis. Of the V segments, some could not be distinguished, including TRBV6-2 and TRBV6-3, and were excluded.

What was sequenced was PBMCs. The source is a woman aged 18-29 years in good health and CMV-seronegative. This chain joins TRBV28 and TRBJ2-1; TRBD1 might be the D (6 bases). The CDR3 region is CASRFTGTRAYNEQFF. In nucleotides, the CDR3 is TGTGCCAGCAGGTTCACCGGGACACGGGCCTACAATGAGCAGTTCTTC.